This T cell receptor beta chain was found in a study of blood T cell repertoires in COVID-19. Study in general: Some COVID-19 samples were acute and others convalescent; all came from the United States, Italy and Spain. In each case, the material was cDNA or gDNA derived from T cells, B-cell-depleted T cells, or PBMCs.

The CDR3 extends over 15 amino acids. Trimming cost V 4 bases and J 7 bases; bases outside gene matches: 7. The V gene's germline CDR1 is SGHKS and CDR2 YYEKEE (reference sequence). The method was immunoSEQ multiplex PCR; TCRdb's version includes in-frame clones alone and lacks a portion of them. The sample yields 70,000 to 90,000 clones, about 76% seen once. The sequence was collected from a human donor in a cohort sampled during active COVID-19. Sequenced sample: peripheral blood. The chain combines TRBV5-5 with TRBJ2-1; 11 bases align to TRBD2. CDR3 sequence (DNA): TGTGCCAGCAGCCCGACTAGCGGGATAGGAAATGAGCAGTTCTTC. It encodes CASSPTSGIGNEQFF.